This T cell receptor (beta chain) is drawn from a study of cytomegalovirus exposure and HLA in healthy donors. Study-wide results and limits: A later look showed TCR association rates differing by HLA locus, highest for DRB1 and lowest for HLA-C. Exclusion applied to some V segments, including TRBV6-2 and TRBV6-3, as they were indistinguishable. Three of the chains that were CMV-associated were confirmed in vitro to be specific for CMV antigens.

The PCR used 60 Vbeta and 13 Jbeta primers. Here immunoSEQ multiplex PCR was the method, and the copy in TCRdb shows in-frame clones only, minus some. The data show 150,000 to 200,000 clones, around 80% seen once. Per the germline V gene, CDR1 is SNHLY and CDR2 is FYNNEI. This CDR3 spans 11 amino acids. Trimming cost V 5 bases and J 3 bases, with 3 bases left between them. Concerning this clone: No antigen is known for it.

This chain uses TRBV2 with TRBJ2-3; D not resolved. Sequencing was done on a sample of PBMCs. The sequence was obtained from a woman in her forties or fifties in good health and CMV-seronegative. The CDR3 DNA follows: TGTGCCAGCAGTCCGACAGATACGCAGTATTTT. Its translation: CASSPTDTQYF.